The 16 T cell receptor beta chains below all came from one sample that was sequenced in a study of graft-versus-host responses after intestinal transplantation. Their antigens are not known. Here immunoSEQ multiplex PCR was the method, and the copy in TCRdb shows in-frame clones only, minus some. The table lists just under 50,000 clones, around 85% of them singletons. The sequencing here drew on unstimulated CD4+ T cells sorted from spleen or lymph node cells, taken before transplant. The origin of the receptors is a human donor who was the organ donor for an intestinal transplant.

CDR3 sequence (DNA): TGCGCCAGCAGCTTGGTATCGGCAGCGGTGACAGGAGTAAGTTCACCCCTCCACTTT. Protein: CASSLVSAAVTGVSSPLHF. J is TRBJ1-6 and V is TRBV5-1; a possible D gene is TRBD1 (6 bases). This CDR3 is built from 19 residues. Trimming removed 0 bases at V and 9 bases at J, with 25 bases between. CDR1 is SGHRS, CDR2 YFSETQ, per germline. Combining the CDR3 with reference TRBV5-1 and TRBJ1-6 gives the whole variable domain KAGVTQTPRYLIKTRGQQVTLSCSPISGHRSVSWYQQTPGQGLQFLFEYFSETQRNKGNFPGRFSGRQFSNSRSEMNVSTLELGDSALYLCASSLVSAAVTGVSSPLHFGNGTRLTVT.

The rearrangement joins TRBV5-1 to TRBJ2-2; 7 bases fit TRBD1. Germline V gene sequence: CDR1 SGHRS, CDR2 YFSETQ. V lost 8 bases to trimming and J lost 2 bases; unmatched junction nucleotides: 3. The CDR3 has 13 residues. The CDR3 region has the DNA TGCGCCAGTAGGACAGGAAACACCGGGGAGCTGTTTTTT. It is translated as CASRTGNTGELFF.

V usage is TRBV29-1 and J usage is TRBJ2-7, with a tentative D call TRBD2 (7 bases). Trimming left V 6 bases short and J 4 bases short, with 19 bases between. The germline gives CDR1 SQVTM, CDR2 ANQGSEA. This CDR3 region has 14 residues. The CDR3 protein is CSVSPGRGAYEQYF. As DNA, the CDR3 is TGCAGCGTCTCACCAGGCCGGGGGGCGTACGAGCAGTACTTC.

This chain connects TRBV2 to TRBJ1-5; the D gene is possibly TRBD1 (5 bases). There are 11 residues in the CDR3. Germline loops: CDR1 SNHLY, CDR2 FYNNEI. V was clipped by 6 bases and J by 9 bases, with 9 bases between them. CDR3 DNA sequence: TGTGCCAGCAGGGGGGAGGGGCCCCAGCATTTT. The encoded protein is CASRGEGPQHF.

The chain joins TRBV6-5 to TRBJ2-3, with D perhaps TRBD2 (6 bases). Germline lookup yields CDR1 MNHEY and CDR2 SVGAGI. The length of the CDR3 is 13 residues. The V and J ends lost 8 bases and 2 bases respectively, with 11 bases between them. The CDR3 is CASWRGPTDTQYF. The CDR3 DNA reads TGTGCCAGCTGGAGGGGTCCCACAGATACGCAGTATTTT.

This chain uses TRBV19 with TRBJ1-1; TRBD1 is a possible D gene (5 bases). V was trimmed by 7 bases and J by 1 base, leaving 13 bases between them. Germline V gene data show CDR1 as LNHDA and CDR2 as SQIVND (reference sequence). This CDR3 spans 14 amino acids. CDR3 DNA: TGTGCCAGTACCCGACAAACAGGGAACACTGAAGCTTTCTTT. It yields the protein CASTRQTGNTEAFF. The full variable domain, completed using reference TRBV19 and TRBJ1-1, is DGGITQSPKYLFRKEGQNVTLSCEQNLNHDAMYWYRQDPGQGLRLIYYSQIVNDFQKGDIAEGYSVSREKKESFPLTVTSAQKNPTAFYLCASTRQTGNTEAFFGQGTRLTVV.

This clone was seen a single time. The CDR3 bases are TGTGCCACCAGCAGATCGACAGGGGACGGCTACACCTTC. The encoded protein is CATSRSTGDGYTF. This chain uses TRBV15 with TRBJ1-2; 8 bases agree with TRBD1. The CDR3 is 13 residues long. The trim removed 2 bases at V and 8 bases at J, leaving 4 bases unmatched. Per the germline V gene, CDR1 is LNHNV and CDR2 is YYDKDF (reference sequence).

The CDR3 nucleotides are TGCGCCAGCAGCTTGGGGCAGGGGGCAAAGGAGCAGTTCTTC. Protein: CASSLGQGAKEQFF. The chain combines TRBV5-1 with TRBJ2-1, with 8 bases identical to TRBD1. Trimming cost V 0 bases and J 10 bases; bases outside gene matches: 6. The length of the CDR3 is 14 residues. Germline CDR1 reads SGHRS; CDR2 reads YFSETQ.

The chain links TRBV18 to TRBJ1-5; D is perhaps TRBD1 (6 bases). The germline CDR1 and CDR2 sequences are KGHSH and LQKENI. The CDR3 spans 13 residues. The V end lost 6 bases, the J end lost 5 bases, and 11 bases lay between the germline ends. The CDR3 coding sequence is TGTGCCAGCTCCCCGAACAGGGATCAGCCCCAGCATTTT. Its translation is CASSPNRDQPQHF.

V is TRBV18 and J is TRBJ2-7; TRBD1 might be the D (5 bases). This CDR3 is built from 14 residues. V dropped 4 bases and J dropped 0 bases, with 10 bases sitting between them. CDR1 KGHSH and CDR2 LQKENI come from the germline V gene. In DNA form, the CDR3 reads TGTGCCAGCTCACGGGGCCCAATCTCCTACGAGCAGTACTTC. Translated, it gives CASSRGPISYEQYF.

This rearrangement joins TRBV7-9 to TRBJ2-1, with D perhaps being TRBD1 or TRBD2 (6 bases each). Germline CDR1 reads SEHNR; CDR2 reads FQNEAQ (reference sequence). This CDR3 spans 15 amino acids. Trimming pared 4 bases from V and 9 bases from J, leaving 19 bases between. CDR3 sequence reads: CASSSTGASQGEQFF. The CDR3, as DNA: TGTGCCAGCAGCTCGACGGGGGCTTCCCAGGGTGAGCAGTTCTTC.

The chain is built from TRBV4-3 and TRBJ1-1; D ambiguous. Per germline, CDR1 LGHNA and CDR2 YSLEER. The CDR3 spans 15 residues. Trimming removed 4 bases from V and 0 bases from J, with 12 bases in between. CDR3 in DNA: TGCGCCAGCAGCCCTAAAGGCCAAATGAACACTGAAGCTTTCTTT. This encodes CASSPKGQMNTEAFF.

This rearrangement joins TRBV10-3 to TRBJ2-3; D is unclear. The V gene lost 4 bases and the J gene lost 0 bases, with 2 bases spanning the gap. The germline V gene encodes CDR1 ENHRY and CDR2 SYGVKD. The length of the CDR3 is 12 residues. CDR3 amino acids: CAISVSTDTQYF. CDR3 coding DNA: TGTGCCATCAGTGTTAGCACAGATACGCAGTATTTT.

V is TRBV5-1 and J is TRBJ1-2; D is unresolved. Trimming removed 5 bases at V and 2 bases at J, with 4 bases between. This CDR3 contains 11 residues. Germline V gene data show CDR1 as SGHRS and CDR2 as YFSETQ. CDR3 sequence: CASRDNYGYTF. CDR3 coding DNA: TGCGCCAGCAGGGACAACTATGGCTACACCTTC.

This sequence joins TRBV7-9 and TRBJ2-5; D is possibly TRBD1 or TRBD2 (5 bases each). The CDR3 covers 15 residues. Per the germline V gene, CDR1 is SEHNR and CDR2 is FQNEAQ (reference sequence). Trimming cost V 1 base and J 1 base, with 10 bases left between them. The CDR3 here is CASSLGLGPQETQYF. The CDR3 region has the DNA TGTGCCAGCAGCTTAGGGTTGGGACCCCAAGAGACCCAGTACTTC. Combining the CDR3 with reference TRBV7-9 and TRBJ2-5 gives the whole variable domain DTGVSQNPRHKITKRGQNVTFRCDPISEHNRLYWYRQTLGQGPEFLTYFQNEAQLEKSRLLSDRFSAERPKGSFSTLEIQRTEQGDSAMYLCASSLGLGPQETQYFGPGTRLLVL.

This chain connects TRBV19 to TRBJ2-7, with TRBD2 identical over 10 bases. The CDR3 spans 15 residues. The V gene end was trimmed by 3 bases and the J gene end by 6 bases; junction bases not matched to a gene: 8. CDR1 and CDR2 from the germline V gene are LNHDA and SQIVND (reference sequence). The CDR3 DNA is TGTGCCAGTAGTATTTCTAGCGGGAGTTTTGGCGAGCAGTACTTC. Amino acid sequence: CASSISSGSFGEQYF.